The 9 T cell receptor beta chains in this list originate from one sample, sequenced in a study of vaccination and CD4 T cells after COVID-19. Treatment meaning: roughly 10-day PBMC culture with coronavirus spike peptide pools or control peptides (ViraFEST assay). The Oncomine TCR Beta short-read assay was applied to DNA of cultured CD4+ T cells. One entry per CDR3 protein results from TCRdb running MiXCR on the PCR reads. Seen here are 12,000 or so distinct CDR3 sequences, approximately 24% observed once, and the top ten hold 9% to 15%. Their recognized antigens are unknown. The source was CD4+ T cells from blood, cultured in vitro, collected after SARS-CoV-2 vaccination. These receptor sequences come from a human donor who had recovered from COVID-19.

The J gene is TRBJ2-5, the V gene TRBV7-9; D gene ambiguous. V dropped 1 base and J dropped 2 bases, with 8 bases sitting between them. Germline V gene data show CDR1 as SEHNR and CDR2 as FQNEAQ (reference sequence). The CDR3 has 14 amino acids. The CDR3 sequence is CASSLVHDQETQYF. CDR3 sequence (DNA): TGTGCCAGCAGCTTAGTACACGATCAAGAGACCCAGTACTTC.

The V call is TRBV4-1, the J call TRBJ2-7, with 10 nucleotides matching TRBD1. Germline V gene sequence: CDR1 MGHRA, CDR2 YSYEKL. This CDR3 region has 18 residues. The V segment lost 3 bases and the J segment 3 bases; nucleotides outside the gene matches: 14. The CDR3 here is CASSHALMVGQGSYEQYF. CDR3 in DNA: TGCGCCAGCAGCCACGCTCTCATGGTGGGACAGGGGAGCTACGAGCAGTACTTC.

The V call is TRBV20-1, the J call TRBJ2-5, with a possible D match to TRBD1 (5 bases). The CDR3 length is 17 residues. The V gene lost 1 base and the J gene lost 5 bases, with 23 bases spanning the gap. The germline V gene encodes CDR1 DFQATT and CDR2 SNEGSKA (reference sequence). In nucleotides, the CDR3 is TGCAGTGCTAGAGCCATCCAACAGGCAGGGCGAGGCGAGACCCAGTACTTC. It encodes CSARAIQQAGRGETQYF.

CDR3 sequence: CSARGGSGANVLTF. CDR3 DNA sequence: TGCAGCGCCCGAGGGGGCTCTGGGGCCAACGTCCTGACTTTC. The J gene is TRBJ2-6, the V gene TRBV20-1; possible D gene TRBD1, 6 bases. Germline V gives CDR1 DFQATT, CDR2 SNEGSKA (reference sequence). The CDR3 is made up of 14 amino acids.

The chain links TRBV28 to TRBJ2-5, with D tentatively TRBD1 (6 bases). This CDR3 is 13 amino acids long. Germline CDR1 MDHEN, CDR2 SYDVKM. Trimming removed 6 bases at V and 4 bases at J, with 12 bases between. CDR3 amino acids: CASRPTGLETQYF. CDR3 nucleotides: TGTGCCAGCAGACCTACAGGGTTAGAGACCCAGTACTTC.

This clonotype was detected only a few times. CDR3 bases: TGCAGTGCTAGAGATCAGACTCTGCGGGCCGGGGAGCTGTTTTTT. Its translation is CSARDQTLRAGELFF. This chain joins TRBV20-1 and TRBJ2-2; D is perhaps TRBD2 (5 bases). Germline V gene sequence: CDR1 DFQATT, CDR2 SNEGSKA (reference sequence). V lost 0 bases and J lost 6, with 14 bases in between. The length of the CDR3 is 15 residues.

In its sample, this clonotype was seen a few times. This chain connects TRBV6-1 to TRBJ1-1; D unclear. CDR1 and CDR2 from the germline V gene are MNHNS and SASEGT. The CDR3 extends over 16 amino acids. Between the trimmed V and J ends, which lost 2 bases and 2 bases, there was a span of 15 bases. CDR3 region: CASSEWAGALNTEAFF. The CDR3 bases are TGTGCCAGCAGTGAATGGGCTGGAGCTCTTAACACTGAAGCTTTCTTT.

The chain joins TRBV18 to TRBJ1-4; a possible D gene is TRBD1 (5 bases). There are 14 residues in the CDR3. Trimming removed 5 bases at V and 4 bases at J, with 11 bases between. Germline CDR1 reads KGHSH; CDR2 reads LQKENI. The CDR3 here is CASSERQGNEKLFF. The DNA for the CDR3 is TGTGCCAGCTCAGAAAGGCAGGGTAATGAAAAACTGTTTTTT.

In this sample, this clonotype turned up a few times. V usage is TRBV19 and J usage is TRBJ2-3, with 9 bases fitting TRBD1. Germline V gives CDR1 LNHDA, CDR2 SQIVND (reference sequence). The CDR3 is made up of 15 amino acids. Trimming removed 9 bases from V and 4 bases from J; junction bases left unmatched: 11. As DNA, the CDR3 is TGTGCCAGCGCCCGGGACAGGGAGACGGCAGATACGCAGTATTTT. Translated: CASARDRETADTQYF.